The 9 T cell receptor beta chains below all came from one sample that was sequenced in a study of shared clonotypes between healthy human individuals. Here immunoSEQ multiplex PCR was the method, and the copy in TCRdb shows in-frame clones only, minus some. The table includes under 2,000,000 clones, around 96% detected once. Terminally differentiated effector memory CD45RA+ cells were excluded from the naive CD8 cells, which were CD45RO-negative and positively selected for CCR7. Sequencing was performed on naive CD8+ T cells sorted from blood. The origin of the receptors is a man aged 18 to 35 in good health.

The count of this clone is one. The junction shows a germline mismatch at one end, possibly a read error. This chain links TRBV30 with TRBJ1-2; 11 bases fit TRBD1. CDR1 GTSNPN and CDR2 SVGIG come from the germline V gene (reference sequence). The CDR3 extends over 21 amino acids. The CDR3 region has the DNA TGTGCCCGGAGTGTACCGGGACAGGGGGTGGTTAGGGATTGGTCCTACTATGGCTACACCTTC. Amino acid sequence: CARSVPGQGVVRDWSYYGYTF.

This clone was seen only once. The V gene is TRBV4-3, the J gene TRBJ1-4, with D uncertain. The CDR3 has 15 residues. CDR1 LGHNA and CDR2 YSLEER come from the germline V gene. The V end lost 0 bases, the J end lost 3 bases, and 8 bases lay between the germline ends. The CDR3 loop is CASSQDPTANEKLFF. CDR3 nucleotide sequence: TGCGCCAGCAGCCAAGATCCAACGGCTAATGAAAAACTGTTTTTT.

This sequence joins TRBV6-6 and TRBJ1-1; 7 bases map to TRBD1. J was trimmed by 0 bases and V by 10 bases; bases with no gene match: 5. The CDR3 has 13 amino acids. Germline V gene sequence: CDR1 MNHNY, CDR2 SVGAGI (reference sequence). The CDR3 protein is CATDRALNTEAFF. The CDR3 coding sequence is TGTGCCACCGACAGGGCTCTGAACACTGAAGCTTTCTTT.

This chain connects TRBV5-1 to TRBJ2-2; possibly TRBD2 for D (5 bases). The CDR3 spans 15 residues. Germline values: CDR1 SGHRS, CDR2 YFSETQ. The ends were cut back, 7 bases at V and 3 bases at J, with 16 bases in the middle. CDR3 sequence (DNA): TGCGCCAGCGGTTGGGCTACGGAGGACACCGGGGAGCTGTTTTTT. This translates into CASGWATEDTGELFF.

This clone was counted between two and nine times. In the same sample, other DNA sequences code for this CDR3. The V and J genes are TRBV27 and TRBJ1-1; D remains ambiguous. Germline assignment: CDR1 MNHEY and CDR2 SMNVEV (reference sequence). The length of the CDR3 is 13 residues. Trimming left V 2 bases short and J 1 base short, with 5 bases between. The CDR3 DNA sequence: TGTGCCAGCAGTTTAGGCAAGAACACTGAAGCTTTCTTT. Protein sequence: CASSLGKNTEAFF.

This clone showed up just once. The sample has other DNA sequences that encode this CDR3 too. This chain joins TRBV30 and TRBJ2-5; D gene uncertain. This CDR3 comprises 12 residues. Germline V gene sequence: CDR1 GTSNPN, CDR2 SVGIG (reference sequence). Between the trimmed V and J ends, which lost 3 bases and 1 base, there was a span of 6 bases. The CDR3 region is CAWSLGQETQYF. CDR3 nucleotides: TGTGCCTGGAGCTTGGGCCAAGAGACCCAGTACTTC.

The chain employs TRBV5-6 and TRBJ2-7; a weak D match, TRBD1 (6 bases). CDR1 and CDR2 from the germline V gene are SGHDT and YYEEEE. V was clipped by 7 bases and J by 6 bases, with 14 bases between them. The CDR3 is made up of 12 amino acids. This chain's CDR3 is CASEDQGFEQYF. The CDR3 coding sequence is TGTGCCAGCGAGGATCAGGGGTTCGAGCAGTACTTC.

The chain has TRBV18 and TRBJ2-1; 7 nucleotides agree with TRBD1. V shed 3 bases and J 5 bases; nucleotides not matched to a gene: 13. This CDR3 is built from 17 residues. The germline V gene has CDR1 KGHSH and CDR2 LQKENI. In DNA, the CDR3 is TGTGCCAGCTCACCGGGGGACAGTAGCTGGTGGGACAATGAGCAGTTCTTC. It is translated as CASSPGDSSWWDNEQFF.

The sample holds a few counts of this clone. The chain couples TRBV4-2 to TRBJ1-5, with D perhaps TRBD1 (5 bases). The CDR3 contains 13 residues. Per germline, CDR1 LGHNA and CDR2 YNFKEQ. With 4 bases removed from V and 7 bases from J, the gap between germline ends came to 11 bases. DNA of the CDR3: TGTGCCAGCAGCCGAACCAGGGAGCAGCCCCAGCATTTT. It specifies CASSRTREQPQHF.